One and the same sample provided the 12 T cell receptor beta chains below, sequenced in a study of identifying expanded T cells in peripheral blood. Data came from immunoSEQ multiplex PCR; TCRdb stores just in-frame clones and leaves some out. The sample includes about 100,000 clones, around nine tenths of them seen just once. What was sequenced was blood. These receptors came from a person aged 18 to 69 in good health.

V and J are TRBV19 and TRBJ2-5; D might be TRBD1 (5 bases). Germline lookup yields CDR1 LNHDA and CDR2 SQIVND (reference sequence). Trimming stripped 1 base from V and 6 bases from J, with 12 bases between. The CDR3 is 14 amino acids. The CDR3 sequence: CASSIGVVDKTQYF. CDR3 sequence (DNA): TGTGCCAGTAGTATAGGGGTAGTGGACAAGACCCAGTACTTC.

The chain recombines TRBV6-5 with TRBJ2-3, with 8 nucleotides matching TRBD1. CDR1 and CDR2 from the germline V gene are MNHEY and SVGAGI. The length of the CDR3 is 14 residues. The trim removed 6 bases at V and 8 bases at J, leaving 10 bases unmatched. The CDR3 loop reads CASSLLGTGSTQYF. The CDR3 coding sequence is TGTGCCAGCAGCCTACTTGGGACAGGCTCTACGCAGTATTTT.

CDR3 nucleotides: TGTGCCAGTGACACCGGGACAGCTAATTCACCCCTCCACTTT. It yields the protein CASDTGTANSPLHF. The chain recombines TRBV5-4 with TRBJ1-6, with TRBD1 matching over 7 bases. This CDR3 comprises 14 residues. Per germline, CDR1 SGHNT and CDR2 YYREEE (reference sequence). J gave up 6 bases and V 8 bases, and 8 bases lay outside the gene matches.

The gene calls are TRBV7-6 and TRBJ2-2, with 9 bases that match TRBD1. Germline lookup yields CDR1 SGHVS and CDR2 FNYEAQ. The CDR3 totals 15 residues. V lost 7 bases, J lost 5 bases, and 8 bases stayed unmatched. The CDR3 is CASKRRTGDTGELFF. The CDR3 DNA sequence: TGTGCCAGCAAAAGGAGGACAGGGGATACCGGGGAGCTGTTTTTT.

This clone was detected only a few times. This sequence joins TRBV29-1 and TRBJ2-5; D is possibly TRBD1 (7 bases). In germline, CDR1 is SQVTM, CDR2 ANQGSEA. This CDR3 is 14 amino acids long. V was clipped by 1 base and J by 5 bases, with 14 bases between them. CDR3 bases: TGCAGCGTTGAAGGCGCATCAGGGGGGGAGACCCAGTACTTC. This gives the protein CSVEGASGGETQYF.

This sequence joins TRBV6-1 and TRBJ1-4; D might be TRBD1 (5 bases). The germline V gene has CDR1 MNHNS and CDR2 SASEGT. The CDR3 sequence is 16 residues long. V dropped 2 bases and J dropped 0 bases, with 10 bases sitting between them. CDR3 bases: TGTGCCAGCAGTGAATTGGGGCCGGCAACTAATGAAAAACTGTTTTTT. Residues: CASSELGPATNEKLFF.

The rearrangement links TRBV7-2 to TRBJ1-1; D is unresolved. Per germline, CDR1 SGHTA and CDR2 FQGNSA. V shed 1 base and J shed 4 bases, with 16 bases lying between them. The CDR3 is 16 residues long. CDR3 nucleotide sequence: TGTGCCAGCAGCTTAGGCCAGGTGGGTTTAAGCACTGAAGCTTTCTTT. Protein: CASSLGQVGLSTEAFF.

The genes are TRBV4-3 and TRBJ2-6, with D tentatively TRBD1 or TRBD2 (6 bases each). Germline CDR1 is LGHNA and CDR2 is YSLEER. V lost 1 base and J lost 1, with 14 bases in between. This CDR3 comprises 18 residues. CDR3 region: CASSQAHRGRSGANVLTF. For the CDR3, the DNA is TGCGCCAGCAGCCAAGCCCATCGGGGGCGTTCTGGGGCCAACGTCCTGACTTTC.

The chain employs TRBV15 and TRBJ2-3; D call uncertain. Germline CDR1 is LNHNV and CDR2 is YYDKDF (reference sequence). The CDR3 contains 13 residues. V was trimmed by 3 bases and J by 8 bases, leaving 12 bases between them. CDR3 nucleotides: TGTGCCACCAGCAGGGACCCTCAAGGTACGCAGTATTTT. It is translated as CATSRDPQGTQYF.

This sequence joins TRBV18 and TRBJ1-1; TRBD1 matches at 9 bases. The germline V gene has CDR1 KGHSH and CDR2 LQKENI. V lost 2 bases, J lost 1 base, and 5 bases stayed unmatched. The CDR3 is made up of 16 amino acids. The CDR3 DNA reads as TGTGCCAGCTCACCAGGGACAGGGTTTAGGAACACTGAAGCTTTCTTT. It encodes CASSPGTGFRNTEAFF.

The gene calls are TRBV27 and TRBJ2-1; tentative D call: TRBD2 (7 bases). Per the germline V gene, CDR1 is MNHEY and CDR2 is SMNVEV (reference sequence). V lost 3 bases, J lost 6 bases, and 12 bases lay in between. The CDR3 runs 14 residues. CDR3 sequence: CASSLGGAGNEQFF. The DNA for the CDR3 is TGTGCCAGCAGTTTGGGGGGGGCCGGCAATGAGCAGTTCTTC.

The rearrangement joins TRBV6-6 to TRBJ1-3, with D tentatively TRBD1 (6 bases). The germline V gene has CDR1 MNHNY and CDR2 SVGAGI (reference sequence). The CDR3 contains 13 residues. V lost 7 bases and J lost 0, with 7 bases in between. CDR3 nucleotide sequence: TGTGCCAGCAAGGGGGGCTCTGGAAACACCATATATTTT. This gives the protein CASKGGSGNTIYF.